This TCR beta chain is drawn from a study of blood T cell repertoires in COVID-19. Across the study: Some COVID-19 samples were acute and others convalescent; all came from the United States, Italy and Spain. In each case, the material was cDNA or gDNA derived from T cells, B-cell-depleted T cells, or PBMCs.

Original processing methods: Quantification of nucleated cells was approximated via reference gene primer amplification. Produced via immunoSEQ multiplex PCR; TCRdb's table is partial and in-frame only. The V and J calls and clone size are taken from that table; D and trimming were inferred from the DNA. This table holds 150,000 to 200,000 clones, roughly 90% found once. The TCR sequence derives from a woman between 70 and 85 years old with acute or convalescent COVID-19. Sequencing was carried out using peripheral blood.

The CDR3 nucleotides read TGTGCCAGCAGCGCGGGACAGGGTCCCACCGGGGAGCTGTTTTTT. Encoded protein: CASSAGQGPTGELFF. This chain links TRBV9 with TRBJ2-2; TRBD1 matches 9 bases. Germline lookup yields CDR1 SGDLS and CDR2 YYNGEE. The J segment lost 4 bases and the V segment lost 3 bases, leaving 4 bases of the junction unmatched. This CDR3 is built from 15 residues.